This is a list of T cell receptor beta chains from one sample in a study of response to subunit inactivated influenza vaccine. Each CDR3 protein gets one entry after TCRdb re-called the RT-PCR reads with MiXCR. The data hold about 540,000 distinct CDR3 sequences, with under 30% observed a single time. Another study also made use of these data, one on T cells expressing NK-cell markers.

This specimen was CD4+ T cells sorted from PBMCs, taken about 13 days after vaccination. Receptors originate from a man aged 50-59 years who received an inactivated influenza vaccine. Each CDR3 is given with its conserved first and last residue. A D gene is named only where the DNA matches it firmly. Clone size is stated in some rows and not others, as once, few, many or a class when expanded.

>.|TRBJ2-5|TRBD1|TRBV19
CASTRTGPGETQYF
TGTGCCAGTACCCGGACAGGACCCGGGGAGACCCAGTACTTC
>.|TRBJ2-3|.|TRBV7-9
CASSLGIGQGGTDTQYF
TGTGCCAGCAGCTTAGGTATCGGTCAGGGAGGCACAGATACGCAGTATTTT
>.|TRBJ2-2|.|TRBV19
CASSIGNRIGGGELFF
TGTGCCAGTAGTATAGGTAACAGGATCGGCGGCGGGGAGCTGTTTTTT
>few|TRBJ1-1|TRBD1|TRBV4-3
CASSQVNRGTEAFF
TGCGCCAGCAGCCAAGTTAACAGGGGCACTGAAGCTTTCTTT
>.|TRBJ2-3|.|TRBV11-2
CASHHTDSQYF
TGTGCCAGCCATCACACAGATTCGCAGTATTTT
>few|TRBJ2-1|.|TRBV5-1
CASRLDVSSYNEQFF
TGCGCCAGCAGGTTGGACGTGAGCTCCTACAATGAGCAGTTCTTC
>few|TRBJ2-3|.|TRBV7-9
CASSLARQDTDTQYF
TGTGCCAGCAGCTTAGCCCGACAGGACACAGATACGCAGTATTTT
>.|TRBJ2-7|TRBD2|TRBV5-1
CASSLLGLAERYEQYF
TGCGCCAGCAGCTTACTGGGACTAGCGGAGCGCTACGAGCAGTACTTC
>.|TRBJ1-2|.|TRBV6-5
CASSYGVNYGYTF
TGTGCCAGCAGTTACGGGGTTAACTATGGCTACACCTTC
>.|TRBJ2-1|.|TRBV5-6
CASRVTGTTSYNEQFF
TGTGCCAGCAGGGTGACCGGGACAACCTCCTACAATGAGCAGTTCTTC
>.|TRBJ2-7|TRBD1|TRBV7-9
CASSLAPDRAAYEQYF
TGTGCCAGCAGCTTAGCCCCGGACAGGGCGGCCTACGAGCAGTACTTC
>.|TRBJ2-5|.|TRBV2
CASRPTAGTQYF
TGTGCCAGCAGGCCGACAGCCGGGACCCAGTACTTC
>few|TRBJ1-5|.|TRBV6-2/TRBV6-3
CASTDVPYQPQHF
TGTGCCAGCACCGACGTCCCTTATCAGCCCCAGCATTTT
>.|TRBJ1-4|TRBD1|TRBV6-5
CASSYSGQGHEKLFF
TGTGCCAGCAGTTACTCGGGACAGGGTCACGAAAAACTGTTTTTT
>few|TRBJ1-3|.|TRBV10-3
CAIRVSSSGNTIYF
TGTGCCATCAGGGTGTCATCCTCTGGAAACACCATATATTTT
>.|TRBJ1-1|.|TRBV29-1
CSADGGMGTEAFF
TGCAGCGCCGACGGGGGAATGGGGACTGAAGCTTTCTTT
>few|TRBJ2-1|.|TRBV9
CASSVGQASSYNEQFF
TGTGCCAGCAGCGTAGGGCAGGCCAGCTCCTACAATGAGCAGTTCTTC
>few|TRBJ1-2|.|TRBV7-9
CASSPTPRSRGYGYTF
TGTGCCAGCAGCCCAACCCCTCGGAGCCGGGGCTATGGCTACACCTTC
>.|TRBJ2-1|.|TRBV7-2
CASSLGSAGAGYEQFF
TGTGCCAGCAGCTTAGGGTCCGCGGGGGCCGGCTATGAGCAGTTCTTC
>few|TRBJ2-1|.|TRBV14
CASSQDSRAVYNEQFF
TGTGCCAGCAGCCAAGATTCTAGGGCGGTGTACAATGAGCAGTTCTTC
>few|TRBJ2-1|TRBD2|TRBV20-1
CSARDTTSGGPSSYNEQFF
TGCAGTGCTAGAGACACGACTAGCGGGGGCCCTAGCTCCTACAATGAGCAGTTCTTC
>few|TRBJ1-2|.|TRBV7-2
CASSSLGLPYGYTF
TGTGCCAGCAGCTCCTTAGGACTGCCCTATGGCTACACCTTC
>.|TRBJ2-7|.|TRBV10-3
CATRVDIVDEQYF
TGTGCCACCCGGGTAGACATTGTGGACGAGCAGTACTTC
>few|TRBJ2-2|.|TRBV6-2/TRBV6-3
CASSSTTGELFF
TGTGCCAGCAGTTCCACAACCGGGGAGCTGTTTTTT
>.|TRBJ2-3|.|TRBV7-2
CASSLNRLARTDTQYF
TGTGCCAGCAGCTTAAATAGGCTAGCCCGCACAGATACGCAGTATTTT
>.|TRBJ1-1|.|TRBV7-2
CASSLAEGLEAFF
TGTGCCAGCAGCTTAGCGGAGGGGCTGGAAGCTTTCTTT
>.|TRBJ1-4|.|TRBV5-1
CASSFEGEDEKLFF
TGCGCCAGCAGCTTCGAAGGGGAAGATGAAAAACTGTTTTTT
>.|TRBJ2-5|.|TRBV7-2
CASSLLAESAQYF
TGTGCCAGCAGCCTATTAGCGGAATCGGCCCAGTACTTC
>.|TRBJ1-3|.|TRBV24-1
CATSDYGNTIYF
TGTGCCACCAGTGATTATGGAAACACCATATATTTT
>.|TRBJ1-4|.|TRBV4-2
CASSQEPGRNEKLFF
TGTGCCAGCAGCCAAGAGCCGGGCCGCAATGAAAAACTGTTTTTT
>.|TRBJ2-4|TRBD2|TRBV20-1
CSAASGGAFDIQYF
TGCAGTGCTGCTAGCGGGGGGGCCTTTGACATTCAGTACTTC
>.|TRBJ2-1|.|TRBV24-1
CATSGETGTGNNEQFF
TGTGCCACCAGTGGCGAAACAGGGACGGGTAACAATGAGCAGTTCTTC
>.|TRBJ1-6|.|TRBV5-6
CASSPQGGGSNSPLHF
TGTGCCAGCAGCCCGCAGGGCGGCGGATCTAATTCACCCCTCCACTTT
>few|TRBJ2-7|TRBD2|TRBV3-1
CASSQDLTGTKLYEQYF
TGTGCCAGCAGCCAAGATCTCACCGGGACTAAGCTTTACGAGCAGTACTTC
>.|TRBJ2-1|TRBD1|TRBV5-5
CASSGTGTNEQFF
TGTGCCAGCAGTGGGACAGGGACTAATGAGCAGTTCTTC
>.|TRBJ1-2|.|TRBV20-1
CSAKDSYYGYTF
TGCAGTGCTAAAGACAGCTACTATGGCTACACCTTC